The 9 T cell receptor beta chains given below trace back to one sample, sequenced in a study of patients and donors after allogeneic stem cell transplantation. TCRdb re-called the RT-PCR reads through MiXCR, storing one row per CDR3 protein. Of roughly 940,000 distinct CDR3 sequences listed, about 20% were seen once; the top ten hold around 5.5%. The specimen sequenced was blood, either unsorted or a sorted T cell fraction (not recorded which). These receptor sequences come from a human donor who was either an allogeneic HSCT recipient or a stem cell or donor lymphocyte infusion donor (not recorded which). It is not recorded whose cells these are; they may come from a transplant donor.

This clonotype was detected only a few times. The CDR3 loop reads CASSLDQGAFYEQYF. Written as DNA, the CDR3 is TGTGCCAGCAGCTTGGACCAGGGGGCATTCTACGAGCAGTACTTC. The rearrangement links TRBV5-6 to TRBJ2-7, with 8 bases lining up with TRBD1. There are 15 residues in the CDR3. The germline V gene has CDR1 SGHDT and CDR2 YYEEEE. V shed 0 bases and J 3 bases; nucleotides not matched to a gene: 5.

This sequence joins TRBV24-1 and TRBJ2-1; D is unclear. This CDR3 region has 11 residues. Germline V gives CDR1 KGHDR, CDR2 SFDVKD. The V and J ends lost 6 bases and 7 bases respectively, with 6 bases between them. Here the CDR3 reads CATSKRNEQFF. For the CDR3, the DNA is TGTGCCACCAGTAAAAGGAATGAGCAGTTCTTC.

The chain combines TRBV2 with TRBJ1-4; D unresolved. The germline V and J ends were trimmed by 7 bases and 0 bases, with 12 bases remaining between them. The germline gives CDR1 SNHLY, CDR2 FYNNEI. The CDR3 runs 15 residues. The CDR3 DNA follows: TGTGCCAGCACAGGCATTGCCGCAACTAATGAAAAACTGTTTTTT. This encodes CASTGIAATNEKLFF.

The rearrangement uses TRBV2 and TRBJ2-7; D perhaps matches TRBD2 (5 bases). CDR1 is SNHLY and CDR2 is FYNNEI in the germline V gene. Trimming removed 6 bases from V and 3 bases from J, with 15 bases in between. There are 14 residues in the CDR3. The CDR3 nucleotides read TGTGCCAGCAGGGACTCAGAGAAAATCTACGAGCAGTACTTC. Protein sequence: CASRDSEKIYEQYF.

The rearrangement uses TRBV12-3 or TRBV12-4 and TRBJ2-3; TRBD1 or TRBD2 may be the D gene (5 bases each). Trimming cost V 6 bases and J 5 bases, with 12 bases left between them. The CDR3 runs 13 residues. This CDR3 is CASSPGTLDTQYF. CDR3 DNA: TGTGCCAGCAGCCCCGGGACGCTAGATACGCAGTATTTT.

CDR3 nucleotides: TGTGCCAGTAAAGATCGGGGGGACCCCCAAAAAGAGCAGTTCTTC. This codes for CASKDRGDPQKEQFF. This chain links TRBV19 with TRBJ2-1, with TRBD2 identical over 7 bases. Germline V CDR1 and CDR2: LNHDA, SQIVND (reference sequence). This CDR3 has 15 residues. V lost 7 bases, J lost 10 bases, and 16 bases stayed unmatched.

Only a few counts were recorded for this clonotype. The rearrangement links TRBV5-1 to TRBJ1-3; 7 nucleotides align to TRBD1. Unmatched junction bases numbered 13, after V lost 1 base and J lost 0 bases. The CDR3 is 19 amino acids. From germline, CDR1 is SGHRS and CDR2 YFSETQ. The chain's CDR3 is CASSLSVAPDRSSGNTIYF. CDR3 in DNA: TGCGCCAGCAGCTTGAGTGTGGCCCCGGACAGGAGCTCTGGAAACACCATATATTTT.

The chain is built from TRBV4-3 and TRBJ2-3; TRBD2 agrees at 9 bases. J gave up 8 bases and V 0 bases, and 0 bases lay outside the gene matches. Germline CDR1 reads LGHNA; CDR2 reads YSLEER. This CDR3 is 13 amino acids long. CDR3 region: CASSQDSGGTQYF. In DNA form, the CDR3 reads TGCGCCAGCAGCCAAGATAGCGGGGGTACGCAGTATTTT.

This chain joins TRBV2 and TRBJ2-3; weak D call: TRBD2 (5 bases). The V gene lost 3 bases and the J gene lost 3 bases, with 10 bases spanning the gap. Germline CDR1 and CDR2: SNHLY and FYNNEI. CDR3 size: 14 residues. The CDR3 coding sequence is TGTGCCAGCAGTGATGAGGGTGGGACAGATACGCAGTATTTT. As protein: CASSDEGGTDTQYF. The full variable domain, completed using reference TRBV2 and TRBJ2-3, is EPEVTQTPSHQVTQMGQEVILRCVPISNHLYFYWYRQILGQKVEFLVSFYNNEISEKSEIFDDQFSVERPDGSNFTLKIRSTKLEDSAMYFCASSDEGGTDTQYFGPGTRLTVL.